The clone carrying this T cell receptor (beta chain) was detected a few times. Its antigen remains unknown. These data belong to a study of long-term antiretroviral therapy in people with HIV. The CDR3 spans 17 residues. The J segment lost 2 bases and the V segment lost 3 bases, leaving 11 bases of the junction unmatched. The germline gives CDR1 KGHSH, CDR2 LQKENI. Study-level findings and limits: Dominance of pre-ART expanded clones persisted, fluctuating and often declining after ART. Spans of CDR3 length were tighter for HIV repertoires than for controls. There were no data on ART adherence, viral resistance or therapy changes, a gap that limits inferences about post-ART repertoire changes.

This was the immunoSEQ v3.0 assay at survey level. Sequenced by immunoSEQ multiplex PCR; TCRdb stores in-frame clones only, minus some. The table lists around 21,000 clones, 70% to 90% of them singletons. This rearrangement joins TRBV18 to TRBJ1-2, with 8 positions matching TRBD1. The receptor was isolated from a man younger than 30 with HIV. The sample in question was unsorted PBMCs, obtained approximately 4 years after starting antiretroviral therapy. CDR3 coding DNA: TGTGCCAGCTCACCCCGGACAGGGAGGCCCTTCAACTATGGCTACACCTTC. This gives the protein CASSPRTGRPFNYGYTF.